The rows below give T cell receptor beta chains drawn from one sample of a study of T-cell memory formation after mild COVID-19. TCRdb reanalysed the 5' RACE reads using MiXCR and keeps one entry per CDR3 protein. Seen here are under 550,000 distinct CDR3 sequences, 18% observed once, and the top ten hold approximately 21%. Sequenced input: PBMCs or a T cell subset sorted from them (not recorded which). The receptors stem from a man aged 18 to 35 who had mild COVID-19 (a few samples of this study predate the infection). Cell type and time point are not known. CDR3s include the opening cysteine and the closing phenylalanine or tryptophan. The D gene is left open where the match is weak. Clone size is stated in some rows and not others, as once, few, many or a class when expanded.

abundance	d_gene	j_gene	v_gene	CDR3nt	CDR3aa
many	.	TRBJ1-2	TRBV28	TGTGCCAGCAGTTTAAACTATGGCTACACCTTC	CASSLNYGYTF
.	.	TRBJ2-2	TRBV20-1	TGCAGTGCTAGGAGGTCGGCCGGGGAGCTGTTTTTT	CSARRSAGELFF
few	TRBD2	TRBJ2-1	TRBV5-1	TGCGCCAGCAGCTCTAGACTAGCGGCCCTGTGGGATGAGCAGTTCTTC	CASSSRLAALWDEQFF
few	TRBD1	TRBJ2-7	TRBV3-1	TGTGCCAGCAGCCCCGGACAGGGCCCATCCTACGAGCAGTACTTC	CASSPGQGPSYEQYF
.	TRBD2	TRBJ2-7	TRBV20-1	TGCAGTGCTAGAGCGGGACTAGGAAGATTCGAGCAGTACTTC	CSARAGLGRFEQYF
few	.	TRBJ1-2	TRBV20-1	TGCAGTGCTAGCTCCGGGAGCTCTAACTATGGCTACACCTTC	CSASSGSSNYGYTF
few	.	TRBJ2-1	TRBV6-2/TRBV6-3	TGTGCCATCACGGACCCCTACAATGAGCAGTTCTTC	CAITDPYNEQFF
.	.	TRBJ2-5	TRBV5-1	TGCGCCAGCGCGGCGAGAGGGGGGGCCCAGACCCAGTACTTC	CASAARGGAQTQYF
.	TRBD2	TRBJ2-2	TRBV9	TGTGCCAGCAGCGTATCCCTCTCCCCCCCTCCTCGGACTAGCGGGGGGCGGAACACCGGGGAGCTGTTTTTT	CASSVSLSPPPRTSGGRNTGELFF
.	.	TRBJ1-2	TRBV6-2/TRBV6-3	TGTGCCAGCAGCCCCGCGGTCAGGGATAGCTACACCTTC	CASSPAVRDSYTF
.	.	TRBJ2-3	TRBV20-1	TGCAGTGTGGGCGACACAGATACGCAGTATTTT	CSVGDTDTQYF
.	.	TRBJ1-3	TRBV4-1	TGCGCCAGCAGCCAACCCAGAGCCTCTGGAAACACCATATATTTT	CASSQPRASGNTIYF
few	TRBD1	TRBJ1-5	TRBV6-2/TRBV6-3	TGTGCCAGCCGTAGTACAGGGGGCGGTCAGCCCCAGCATTTT	CASRSTGGGQPQHF
.	.	TRBJ2-3	TRBV12-5	TGTGCTTGCAAGTTCGGGCCCTCGGAGGGTACGCAGTATTTT	CACKFGPSEGTQYF
few	.	TRBJ1-6	TRBV5-6	TGTGCCAGCAGCCGGGCCACCTATAATTCACCCCTCCACTTT	CASSRATYNSPLHF
.	.	TRBJ2-5	TRBV29-1	TGCAGCGTTGGGAGGGACAGTCAAGAGACCCAGTACTTC	CSVGRDSQETQYF
many	TRBD1	TRBJ1-1	TRBV7-2	TGTGCCAGCAGCTTAGCGAGGGGGACAGGTAACACTGAAGCTTTCTTT	CASSLARGTGNTEAFF
.	.	TRBJ2-3	TRBV7-7	TGTGCCGCCGGAGACCGGGACGGGGCAGATACGCAGTATTTT	CAAGDRDGADTQYF
.	.	TRBJ1-2	TRBV5-4	TGTGCCAGCAGCTTGGGATTGGGGACTAACTATGGCTACACCTTC	CASSLGLGTNYGYTF
few	.	TRBJ1-6	TRBV3-1	TGTGCCAGCAGCCGCCTGCAGAAACCCCTCCACTTT	CASSRLQKPLHF
.	.	TRBJ2-2	TRBV7-3	TGTGCCAGCAGCTTAAATTCACAGGGAAGCACCGGGGAGCTGTTTTTT	CASSLNSQGSTGELFF
.	TRBD2	TRBJ2-6	TRBV6-5	TGTGCCAGCAGTTACCGGCTAGCGGCCTCTGGGGCCAACGTCCTGACTTTC	CASSYRLAASGANVLTF
few	.	TRBJ1-1	TRBV6-5	TGTGCCAGCAGAGTGCCGGGCGGTGAAGTTTTCTTT	CASRVPGGEVFF
few	.	TRBJ2-3	TRBV6-2/TRBV6-3	TGTGCCAGCAGTTTTTCGTACAGCACAGATACGCAGTATTTT	CASSFSYSTDTQYF
.	TRBD2	TRBJ2-1	TRBV7-3	TGTGCCAGCAGCCCGACCGTAGCGGGCAATGAGCAGTTCTTC	CASSPTVAGNEQFF
many	.	TRBJ2-3	TRBV2	TGTGCCAGCCTTGAAAGACGGACAGATACGCAGTATTTT	CASLERRTDTQYF
.	TRBD1	TRBJ1-2	TRBV5-1	TGCGCCAGCAGGCCCGACAGGGTGGGTGGCTACACCTTC	CASRPDRVGGYTF
few	TRBD1	TRBJ2-5	TRBV6-5	TGTGCCAGCAGTTACTCCGGGACAGGGGTTTGGGGGGATGAAGAGACCCAGTACTTC	CASSYSGTGVWGDEETQYF
.	.	TRBJ1-5	TRBV7-2	TGTGCCAGCAGCTTCTTTAGCAATCAGCCCCAGCATTTT	CASSFFSNQPQHF
.	TRBD1	TRBJ2-1	TRBV7-2	TGTGCCAGCAGCTTAGGACAGGGGTTCGTTAATGAGCAGTTCTTC	CASSLGQGFVNEQFF
few	TRBD2	TRBJ2-4	TRBV6-1	TGTGCCAGCACGGCGGGGGGTAAAAACATTCAGTACTTC	CASTAGGKNIQYF
few	.	TRBJ1-1	TRBV4-3	TGCGCCAGCAGCCAAGAGAACTCGTACACTGAAGCTTTCTTT	CASSQENSYTEAFF
.	TRBD1	TRBJ2-6	TRBV25-1	TGTGCCAGCAGTGGAGACCGCTTTGGACAGGGAACGGTCTCTGGGGCCAACGTCCTGACTTTC	CASSGDRFGQGTVSGANVLTF
few	TRBD2	TRBJ2-3	TRBV3-1	TGTGCCAGCAGCCTCGGGTGGGAGGGTTTAGATACGCAGTATTTT	CASSLGWEGLDTQYF
.	.	TRBJ2-5	TRBV18	TGTGCCAGCTCACCTTACTCGGGAGAGACCCAGTACTTC	CASSPYSGETQYF
few	.	TRBJ2-5	TRBV18	TGTGCCAGCTCCCAAAGGACAGACCAAGAGACCCAGTACTTC	CASSQRTDQETQYF
.	.	TRBJ2-1	TRBV9	TGTGCCAGCAGCGTAGATGGTGATTTGGGTCAGTTCTTC	CASSVDGDLGQFF
.	.	TRBJ1-2	TRBV20-1	TGCAGTGCTAGGATCCCGCAAGGGGGTGGAGGCTACACCTTC	CSARIPQGGGGYTF
few	.	TRBJ2-1	TRBV5-1	TGCGCCAGCAGCTCCGGGACACTGAAGCCAACGGAGCAGTTCTTC	CASSSGTLKPTEQFF
few	.	TRBJ2-2	TRBV2	TGTGCCAGCAGTGCCAACATGGCCGGGGAGCTGTTTTTT	CASSANMAGELFF
few	TRBD1	TRBJ1-3	TRBV20-1	TGCAGTGCTAGAGATAAAGGCAGGGGGCATGGAAACACCATATATTTT	CSARDKGRGHGNTIYF
.	TRBD1	TRBJ2-3	TRBV29-1	TGCAGCGTCAACAGGGGGAGATCAGATACGCAGTATTTT	CSVNRGRSDTQYF
few	TRBD2	TRBJ2-5	TRBV6-5	TGTGCCAGCAGTACCCCCCGGGGGGGGAGCCAAGAGACCCAGTACTTC	CASSTPRGGSQETQYF
.	.	TRBJ1-1	TRBV15	TGTGCCACCAGCAGAGTGCGAGGACGTGAAGCTTTCTTT	CATSRVRGREAFF
.	TRBD1	TRBJ2-3	TRBV10-3	TGTGCCATGTGGACAGGAGCCTTCACAGATACGCAGTATTTT	CAMWTGAFTDTQYF
few	.	TRBJ2-5	TRBV10-3	TGTGCCATCAGTGGCCGGGGAGGAGAGACCCAGTACTTC	CAISGRGGETQYF
.	TRBD2	TRBJ2-1	TRBV7-2	TGTGCCAGCAGTCGAGAGGGACTAGCGTATGCGGCCTCCTACAATGAGCAGTTCTTC	CASSREGLAYAASYNEQFF
few	.	TRBJ1-1	TRBV12-3/TRBV12-4	TGTGCCAGCAGCCAAGGCCAACCCGGGGGCGCCTCGAACACTGAAGCTTTCTTT	CASSQGQPGGASNTEAFF